This note documents a single T cell receptor beta chain sequence. The data belong to a study of technical replicates of blood from several donors. V was cut by 0 bases and J by 4 bases, with 12 bases left in between. CDR1 LGHNA and CDR2 YSLEER come from the germline V gene. The CDR3 runs to 16 residues. Profiling relied on immunoSEQ multiplex PCR, and the TCRdb table lists in-frame clones only, not all of them. Of approximately 88,000 clones listed, about 96% are singletons. The chain is built from TRBV4-3 and TRBJ2-2; D may be TRBD2 (6 bases). The TCR originated in a human donor in good health. Input material: T cells isolated from PBMCs. This chain's CDR3 is CASSQDRGAGTGELFF. The CDR3 bases are TGCGCCAGCAGCCAAGATCGGGGAGCGGGCACCGGGGAGCTGTTTTTT.